A selection of T cell receptor beta chains follows, all from one sample in a study of T cells in Graves' hyperthyroidism and ophthalmopathy. TCRdb fed the multiplex PCR reads into MiXCR, producing one record per CDR3 protein. The repertoire has almost 600,000 distinct CDR3 sequences, roughly 50% of them found once; the top ten carry around 7.7%. The sequenced material came from peripheral blood or thyroid tissue (not recorded which). Receptor source: a young woman with Graves' hyperthyroidism. Each CDR3 is given with its conserved first and last residue. Fields, in order: J gene, D gene, V gene, clone size, CDR3 protein, CDR3 DNA. The D gene is left open where the match is weak. A clone size is listed for some rows: how often the clone was seen (once, few, many), or a class if it is expanded.

>TRBJ2-2|-|TRBV9|many
CASSVGSPGTGELFF
TGTGCCAGCAGCGTAGGATCCCCTGGCACCGGGGAGCTGTTTTTT
>TRBJ2-3|TRBD2|TRBV7-9|once
CASSFDLAGKTDTQYF
TGTGCCAGCAGCTTTGATTTAGCGGGAAAAACAGATACGCAGTATTTT
>TRBJ2-2|TRBD1|TRBV7-8|few
CASSSLGQLANTGELFF
TGTGCCAGCAGTTCCCTGGGACAGCTCGCGAACACCGGGGAGCTGTTTTTT
>TRBJ2-5|-|TRBV24-1|-
CATSDFASSPPRGETQYF
TGTGCCACCAGTGATTTTGCCAGCTCACCACCGAGGGGAGAGACCCAGTACTTC
>TRBJ2-7|-|TRBV3-1|many
CASSEQAWPYEQYF
TGTGCCAGCAGCGAACAAGCCTGGCCCTACGAGCAGTACTTC
>TRBJ2-7|TRBD1|TRBV11-1|many
CASSLGDAGQVLYSYEQYF
TGTGCCAGCAGCTTAGGGGACGCCGGACAGGTTCTTTACTCCTACGAGCAGTACTTC
>TRBJ2-5|TRBD2|TRBV29-1|-
CSVEGLAGGPRETQYF
TGCAGCGTTGAGGGACTAGCGGGAGGGCCACGGGAGACCCAGTACTTC
>TRBJ1-1|-|TRBV20-1|many
CSALGLRGGMNTEAFF
TGCAGTGCCCTCGGTCTACGAGGCGGCATGAACACTGAAGCTTTCTTT
>TRBJ2-2|-|TRBV6-5|many
CASSPLGPPNTGELFF
TGTGCCAGCAGTCCACTGGGCCCGCCGAACACCGGGGAGCTGTTTTTT
>TRBJ1-1|-|TRBV12-5|-
CASGLVGRTEAFF
TGTGCTAGTGGTTTAGTGGGTAGAACTGAAGCTTTCTTT
>TRBJ2-7|TRBD1|TRBV12-3/TRBV12-4|many
CASSSTTGVEQYF
TGTGCCAGCAGCTCAACGACAGGGGTCGAGCAGTACTTC
>TRBJ2-2|-|TRBV15|many
CATASSSGVGELFF
TGTGCCACCGCTAGCAGCTCTGGCGTTGGGGAGCTGTTTTTT
>TRBJ1-3|-|TRBV2|many
CASGPGPRGNTIYF
TGTGCCAGCGGTCCCGGGCCTCGTGGAAACACCATATATTTT
>TRBJ2-7|TRBD1|TRBV25-1|-
CASSDPGQGRQYF
TGTGCCAGCAGTGACCCGGGACAGGGGCGGCAGTACTTC
>TRBJ1-5|-|TRBV20-1|many
CSASRGFNQPQHF
TGCAGTGCTAGCCGGGGCTTCAATCAGCCCCAGCATTTT
>TRBJ1-1|-|TRBV24-1|-
CATSDSSGRVKTEAFF
TGTGCCACCAGTGATTCTAGCGGGAGGGTAAAAACTGAAGCTTTCTTT
>TRBJ1-1|-|TRBV6-1|many
CASSARDNTEAFF
TGTGCCAGCAGTGCCCGGGACAACACTGAAGCTTTCTTT
>TRBJ2-7|-|TRBV12-3/TRBV12-4|many
CASSLAEPQYF
TGTGCCAGCAGCCTTGCGGAACCCCAGTACTTC
>TRBJ2-7|TRBD2|TRBV7-2|many
CASSLTSGNPYEQYF
TGTGCCAGCAGCTTAACTAGCGGGAATCCCTACGAGCAGTACTTC
>TRBJ1-2|TRBD1|TRBV6-1|-
CASSEAGTDYGYTF
TGTGCCAGCAGTGAAGCCGGGACAGACTATGGCTACACCTTC
>TRBJ2-7|-|TRBV6-1|many
CASSEGGISNEQYF
TGTGCCAGCAGTGAAGGGGGAATCTCCAACGAGCAGTACTTC
>TRBJ2-5|-|TRBV7-2|many
CASSLVGIGRETQYF
TGTGCCAGCAGCTTAGTCGGTATAGGCCGTGAGACCCAGTACTTC
>TRBJ2-7|TRBD2|TRBV7-6|-
CASSPLAGVDNEQYF
TGTGCCAGCAGCCCACTAGCGGGAGTTGACAATGAGCAGTACTTC
>TRBJ2-1|TRBD2|TRBV7-2|few
CASSSSGLAGDEQFF
TGTGCCAGCAGCTCATCGGGACTAGCGGGAGATGAGCAGTTCTTC